This entry lists 22 T cell receptor beta chains sequenced from one sample in a study of T cell repertoires in cytomegalovirus infection. TCRdb re-called the reads through MiXCR, storing one row per CDR3 protein. Among around 130,000 distinct CDR3 sequences, roughly 9% were seen once, and the ten largest hold around 9.1%. Sequencing input: PBMCs. The receptors shown here come from a human donor in good health (CMV status not recorded). Some clones in this sample may be carry-over from other donors' samples.

This clonotype occurred many times. The chain combines TRBV5-1 with TRBJ2-3; D is uncertain. Trimming took 2 bases from V and 5 from J, leaving 6 bases between them. Per germline, CDR1 SGHRS and CDR2 YFSETQ. This CDR3 spans 12 amino acids. The CDR3 coding sequence is TGCGCCAGCAGCTTCCAAGGAGATACGCAGTATTTT. Translated: CASSFQGDTQYF.

This clonotype was seen more than once but under ten times. V usage is TRBV28 and J usage is TRBJ1-5; D not certain. Trimming stripped 2 bases from V and 1 base from J, with 6 bases between. Germline lookup yields CDR1 MDHEN and CDR2 SYDVKM. The CDR3 loop spans 14 amino acids. This CDR3 reads CASSLRESNQPQHF. The CDR3 bases are TGTGCCAGCAGTTTAAGGGAGAGCAATCAGCCCCAGCATTTT.

This clonotype has a count of ten or more. The chain links TRBV4-1 to TRBJ2-3; possibly TRBD2 for D (7 bases). Germline CDR1 and CDR2: MGHRA and YSYEKL. CDR3 length: 14 amino acids. V lost 2 bases to trimming and J lost 4 bases, with 10 bases between them. The CDR3, as DNA: TGCGCCAGCAGCCAAAGGGGGGGCGCAGATACGCAGTATTTT. It codes for CASSQRGGADTQYF.

This clonotype was recorded at least ten times. The rearrangement links TRBV7-2 to TRBJ1-4; 7 bases line up with TRBD1. CDR1 SGHTA and CDR2 FQGNSA come from the germline V gene. This CDR3 region has 15 residues. V was clipped by 5 bases and J by 8 bases; unmatched bases: 11. In DNA, the CDR3 is TGTGCCAGCAGCACCAGTCGGGACAGATGGGAAAAACTGTTTTTT. Protein product: CASSTSRDRWEKLFF.

This clonotype was recorded many times. V and J are TRBV19 and TRBJ1-1; perhaps TRBD1 as D (5 bases). Germline CDR1 and CDR2: LNHDA and SQIVND (reference sequence). V dropped 7 bases and J dropped 4 bases, with 16 bases sitting between them. This CDR3 is built from 14 residues. DNA for the CDR3: TGTGCCAGTAAGCGCCGACAGTACGGCACTGAAGCTTTCTTT. Protein product: CASKRRQYGTEAFF. The full variable domain, rest sourced from reference TRBV19 and TRBJ1-1, is DGGITQSPKYLFRKEGQNVTLSCEQNLNHDAMYWYRQDPGQGLRLIYYSQIVNDFQKGDIAEGYSVSREKKESFPLTVTSAQKNPTAFYLCASKRRQYGTEAFFGQGTRLTVV.

This clonotype was observed many times. The chain combines TRBV2 with TRBJ1-2; the D gene is possibly TRBD1 (6 bases). V lost 6 bases, J lost 1 base, and 12 bases lay in between. Per the germline V gene, CDR1 is SNHLY and CDR2 is FYNNEI. CDR3 length equals 14 residues. CDR3 residues: CASSRTAINYGYTF. CDR3 sequence (DNA): TGTGCCAGCAGCCGGACAGCGATTAACTATGGCTACACCTTC.

This clonotype was seen ten or more times. The CDR3 loop reads CASSGQGAEDTEAFF. The CDR3 nucleotides read TGCGCCAGCAGCGGACAGGGGGCTGAGGACACTGAAGCTTTCTTT. This sequence joins TRBV5-1 and TRBJ1-1; 11 nucleotides agree with TRBD1. The germline gives CDR1 SGHRS, CDR2 YFSETQ. V shed 4 bases, J shed 3 bases, and the junction held 5 bases outside the gene matches. This CDR3 spans 15 amino acids.

This clonotype was seen at least ten times. The chain is built from TRBV19 and TRBJ1-5; D is possibly TRBD1 (6 bases). The length of the CDR3 is 16 residues. The V end was cut by 1 base, the J end by 4 bases, with 14 bases between. Germline V gene sequence: CDR1 LNHDA, CDR2 SQIVND (reference sequence). The CDR3 DNA follows: TGTGCCAGTAGTATAGTATCCGGGACAACAAATCAGCCCCAGCATTTT. Its translation: CASSIVSGTTNQPQHF.

The chain links TRBV7-9 to TRBJ2-3; D is uncertain. The V gene's germline CDR1 is SEHNR and CDR2 FQNEAQ (reference sequence). This CDR3 has 15 amino acids. V was cut by 2 bases and J by 1 base, with 10 bases left in between. The CDR3 nucleotides read TGTGCCAGCAGCTTAAATACCCAGGGCACAGATACGCAGTATTTT. It codes for CASSLNTQGTDTQYF.

In this sample, this clonotype turned up many times. The rearrangement links TRBV7-2 to TRBJ2-1; weak D call: TRBD2 (6 bases). The CDR3 sequence is 12 residues long. Trimming took 5 bases from V and 10 from J, leaving 12 bases between them. CDR1 is SGHTA and CDR2 is FQGNSA in the germline V gene. The CDR3 bases are TGTGCCAGCAGCGGCCAGGGAGGCGAGCAGTTCTTC. Translated: CASSGQGGEQFF.

This clonotype occurred many times. This sequence joins TRBV5-5 and TRBJ2-7; 8 bases map to TRBD2. Losses at the gene ends were 2 bases for V and 2 bases for J; bases not matched to a gene: 6. Germline V gene sequence: CDR1 SGHKS, CDR2 YYEKEE (reference sequence). The CDR3 consists of 15 residues. The CDR3 reads CASSLAGANPYEQYF. CDR3 DNA sequence: TGTGCCAGCAGCTTAGCGGGGGCGAATCCCTACGAGCAGTACTTC.

As concerns this clonotype: A single base separates this from a much larger clone, so it may be a read error. No conserved phenylalanine or tryptophan ends this CDR3, so it is likely a read error. J is TRBJ2-5 and V is TRBV5-1; a possible D gene is TRBD1 (6 bases). The germline V gene encodes CDR1 SGHRS and CDR2 YFSETQ. The length of the CDR3 is 13 residues. V lost 3 bases, J lost 4 bases, and 10 bases lay in between. The CDR3 DNA follows: TGCGCCAGCAGCTCCCAGGGGAGAGAGACCCAGTACTCC. Its translation: CASSSQGRETQYS.

V gene TRBV15 combines with J gene TRBJ2-3, with TRBD2 matching 10 bases. The V gene end was trimmed by 0 bases and the J gene end by 5 bases; junction bases not matched to a gene: 11. This CDR3 is built from 18 residues. CDR1 is LNHNV, CDR2 YYDKDF, per germline (reference sequence). The CDR3 loop reads CATSRDLGLAGVEDTQYF. DNA for the CDR3: TGTGCCACCAGCAGAGATCTTGGGCTAGCGGGGGTAGAAGATACGCAGTATTTT.

This chain links TRBV20-1 with TRBJ1-1; D call uncertain. CDR3 length: 13 amino acids. The ends were cut back, 1 base at V and 8 bases at J, with 14 bases in the middle. Germline-derived CDR1 and CDR2 are DFQATT and SNEGSKA (reference sequence). The CDR3 region has the DNA TGCAGTGCTAGAGCCTTGGGGTTACAGGAAGCTTTCTTT. This codes for CSARALGLQEAFF.

This clonotype was seen at least ten times. This chain links TRBV2 with TRBJ2-1; D ambiguous. Looked up from germline, CDR1 is SNHLY and CDR2 is FYNNEI. The CDR3 spans 14 residues. With 8 bases removed from V and 6 bases from J, the gap between germline ends came to 17 bases. In DNA, the CDR3 is TGTGCCAGCGCTAGGGAACAAGGCATCAATGAGCAGTTCTTC. As protein: CASAREQGINEQFF.

This clonotype came up many times. The gene calls are TRBV7-6 and TRBJ1-1; possibly TRBD1 for D (5 bases). The CDR3 totals 13 residues. V lost 5 bases and J lost 1, with 8 bases in between. Germline CDR1 reads SGHVS; CDR2 reads FNYEAQ. This CDR3 is CASSAQGNTEAFF. The CDR3 region has the DNA TGTGCCAGCAGCGCCCAGGGGAACACTGAAGCTTTCTTT.

Only a few counts were recorded for this clonotype. The chain couples TRBV6-6 to TRBJ2-1, with D possibly matching TRBD2 (5 bases). Trimming stripped 6 bases from V and 7 bases from J, with 19 bases between. The CDR3 covers 15 residues. Germline CDR1 MNHNY, CDR2 SVGAGI (reference sequence). The CDR3 sequence is CASSSTSLGRNEQFF. The DNA for the CDR3 is TGTGCCAGCAGCTCTACGTCTTTGGGGAGAAATGAGCAGTTCTTC.

This clonotype was recorded many times. This chain connects TRBV7-2 to TRBJ2-1; a weak D match, TRBD2 (7 bases). The CDR3 has 15 amino acids. The germline V gene has CDR1 SGHTA and CDR2 FQGNSA. V lost 0 bases, J lost 7 bases, and 13 bases lay in between. The CDR3 bases are TGTGCCAGCAGCTTAGCGGGGGGGCCGGGGAATGAGCAGTTCTTC. Amino acid sequence: CASSLAGGPGNEQFF.

The sample holds a few counts of this clonotype. Mismatch with germline at one junction end may stem from a read error. CDR3 residues: CASSLRSRDNTDTQYF. In DNA, the CDR3 is TGTGCCAGCAGCTTGAGAAGCCGGGACAACACAGATACGCAGTATTTT. The chain combines TRBV5-3 with TRBJ2-3, with D perhaps TRBD1 (6 bases). TRBV5-3 is placed among ORFs of uncertain function. This CDR3 comprises 16 residues.

This clonotype showed up many times. The rearrangement links TRBV12-3 or TRBV12-4 to TRBJ1-2; tentative D call: TRBD1 (6 bases). There are 12 residues in the CDR3. The germline V and J ends were trimmed by 4 bases and 8 bases, with 11 bases remaining between them. CDR3 sequence reads: CASSYTGRGYTF. The CDR3 DNA is TGTGCCAGCAGTTATACAGGGAGGGGCTACACCTTC.

This clonotype was detected many times. The chain recombines TRBV7-2 with TRBJ2-6; 7 bases agree with TRBD2. In germline, CDR1 is SGHTA, CDR2 FQGNSA. The length of the CDR3 is 15 residues. V shed 5 bases, J shed 4 bases, and the junction held 5 bases outside the gene matches. As DNA, the CDR3 is TGTGCCAGCAGCGCAGCGGGGCCCGGGGCCAACGTCCTGACTTTC. Amino acids: CASSAAGPGANVLTF.

With regard to this clonotype: Possible read error: a much larger clone is one base away. The rearrangement joins TRBV20-1 to TRBJ2-5; tentatively, D is TRBD1 (6 bases). This CDR3 has 13 residues. Trimming pared 3 bases from V and 6 bases from J, leaving 14 bases between. CDR1 is DFQATT and CDR2 is SNEGSKA in the germline V gene (reference sequence). The CDR3 spells CSASPQGQKTQYF. The CDR3 DNA is TGCAGTGCTAGTCCCCAGGGGCAAAAGACCCAGTACTTC.